This T cell receptor (beta chain) was sequenced for a study of shared clonotypes between healthy human individuals. A 200 ng quantity of DNA, roughly 29,000 T cell genomes, went into the sorted-subset replicate PCRs. The assay was immunoSEQ multiplex PCR, and TCRdb's table has in-frame clones only and misses some. The sample yields fewer than 850,000 clones, less than 80% seen once. As for this clone: Antigen: not known.

Looked up from germline, CDR1 is MDHEN and CDR2 is SYDVKM. CDR3 length: 13 amino acids. With V trimmed by 10 bases and J by 3 bases, 5 bases remained unmatched. Study observations and caveats: Naive subsets typically showed greater estimated richness than memory subsets.

This TCR was recovered from a woman in her thirties in good health. The rearrangement uses TRBV28 and TRBJ2-7, with 11 bases identical to TRBD2. Sequencing was carried out using memory CD4+ T cells sorted from blood. Stated subset: CD45RA-negative fraction. CDR3 sequence (DNA): TGTGCCATCCTCGGGACTAGCGGCTACGAGCAGTACTTC. Its protein product is CAILGTSGYEQYF.